This is a list of T cell receptor beta chains from one sample in a study of cytomegalovirus exposure and HLA in healthy donors. TCRdb keeps only in-frame clones here, not all; method: immunoSEQ multiplex PCR. Here the sample spans about 220,000 clones, 76% being singletons. Sample: PBMCs. The receptors here all came from a young man in good health and CMV-seronegative. The CDR3 runs from the conserved cysteine through the conserved F or W. The D gene is left open where the match is weak. Expanded clones are given a class, and other clones once, few, many or no size at all.

j_call clone_size v_call d_call cdr3_aa cdr3_nt
TRBJ2-7 . TRBV5-3 . CARSSLRAAIRRYEQYF TGTGCCAGAAGCTCACTGAGGGCAGCTATCCGACGCTACGAGCAGTACTTC
TRBJ1-6 . TRBV5-4 TRBD1 CASSLSGTGYNSPLHF TGTGCCAGCAGCCTTTCAGGGACAGGATATAATTCACCCCTCCACTTT
TRBJ1-2 . TRBV5-1 . CASSSDSRGVTF TGCGCCAGCAGCTCCGACAGCAGGGGCGTCACCTTC
TRBJ1-2 few TRBV6-5 TRBD1 CASSSVNRGNYGYTF TGTGCCAGCAGCTCCGTGAACAGGGGAAACTATGGCTACACCTTC
TRBJ2-6 . TRBV18 . CASSPIGRGVSGANVLTF TGTGCCAGCTCACCTATTGGCAGGGGTGTATCTGGGGCCAACGTCCTGACTTTC
TRBJ2-4 . TRBV30 . CAWSRRPLNIQYF TGTGCCTGGAGTAGGCGGCCCCTAAACATTCAGTACTTC
TRBJ2-3 . TRBV5-6 TRBD1 CASSFDRGRIADTQYF TGTGCCAGCAGCTTTGACAGGGGGCGAATCGCAGATACGCAGTATTTT
TRBJ2-3 . TRBV5-1 TRBD2 CASSLAGASGEGTDTQYF TGCGCCAGCAGCTTGGCTGGGGCTAGCGGAGAGGGTACAGATACGCAGTATTTT
TRBJ1-2 . TRBV7-3 TRBD1 CASSLSGTDKDGYTF TGTGCCAGCAGCCTATCCGGGACAGATAAGGATGGCTACACCTTC
TRBJ2-4 . TRBV2 . CASGLAKNIQYF TGTGCCAGCGGGCTAGCCAAAAACATTCAGTACTTC
TRBJ2-7 . TRBV6-1 TRBD2 CASSEGTSSYEQYF TGTGCCAGCAGTGAGGGGACTAGCTCCTACGAGCAGTACTTC
TRBJ1-3 . TRBV30 . CAWRPDSGNTIYF TGTGCCTGGAGGCCAGATTCTGGAAACACCATATATTTT
TRBJ2-3 . TRBV28 . CASRIPGAVNTQYF TGTGCCAGCAGGATCCCGGGAGCCGTTAATACGCAGTATTTT